This TCR beta chain was recorded in a study of blood T cell repertoires in COVID-19. Study information: The origin of the acute and convalescent COVID-19 samples was the United States, Italy and Spain.

The Seattle patients, enrolled during active infection, were followed longitudinally. Germline lookup yields CDR1 SGDLS and CDR2 YYNGEE. The CDR3 has 15 residues. V lost 0 bases to trimming and J lost 14 bases, with 18 bases between them. Authors' methods: Estimates of nucleated cell counts were drawn from the amplification of reference gene primers. Method: immunoSEQ multiplex PCR; TCRdb's copy keeps in-frame clones and lacks some. V, J and clone size derive from that table, while D and trimming were established from the DNA sequence. Among 230,000 or so clones listed, around 91% were seen once. This clonotype was obtained from a woman aged 55-70 years with COVID-19, enrolled during active disease. The sequencing input was peripheral blood. V gene TRBV9 combines with J gene TRBJ1-6; no clear D. For the CDR3, the DNA is TGTGCCAGCAGCGTAGAGGAGGGAGCTGGTGCGGCCCTCCACTTT. Translating it yields CASSVEEGAGAALHF.